Listed here is a single TCR beta chain. Its antigen is not known. The CDR3 has 15 residues. TCR beta libraries carry UMIs added by 5'RACE template switching. TCRdb re-called the 5' RACE reads and catalogs CDR3 proteins one per entry, DNA excluded. Recorded here are roughly 390,000 distinct CDR3 sequences; the top ten clones represent about 10%. The sample is drawn from a study of T cells expressing NK-cell markers. Study at large: Seven HCMV-seropositive donors and one seronegative donor made up the eight sequenced donors. Study-wide results and caveats: It was still unclear whether expanded NKG2C+ T cell clones were HCMV specific. The CD3+CD56-NKG2C+ fraction was also led by these clonotypes in several donors.

V usage is TRBV12-3 or TRBV12-4 and J usage is TRBJ2-2. Material: blood T cells: a sorted CD56 or NKG2C T cell subset, CD4+ or CD8+ T cells, or bulk PBMC T cells (not recorded which). The source is a woman in her forties or fifties in good health. CDR3 sequence: CASSLRAESTGELFF.